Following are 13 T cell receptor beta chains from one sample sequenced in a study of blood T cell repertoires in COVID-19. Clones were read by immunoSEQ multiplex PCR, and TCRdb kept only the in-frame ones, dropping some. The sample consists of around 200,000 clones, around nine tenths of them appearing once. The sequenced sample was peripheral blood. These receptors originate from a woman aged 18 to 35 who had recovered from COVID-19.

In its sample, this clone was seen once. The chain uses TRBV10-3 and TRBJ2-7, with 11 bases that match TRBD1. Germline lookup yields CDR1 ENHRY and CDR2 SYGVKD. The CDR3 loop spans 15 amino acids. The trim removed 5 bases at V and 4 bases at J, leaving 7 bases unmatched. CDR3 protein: CAISPGQGAGYEQYF. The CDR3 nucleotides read TGTGCCATCAGTCCTGGACAGGGGGCCGGGTACGAGCAGTACTTC.

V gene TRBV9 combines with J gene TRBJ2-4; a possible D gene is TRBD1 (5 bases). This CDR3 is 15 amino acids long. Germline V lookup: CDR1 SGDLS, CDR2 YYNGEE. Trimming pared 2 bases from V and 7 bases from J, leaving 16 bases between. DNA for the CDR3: TGTGCCAGCAGCGTTGGTAGGGGTACGTGGAACATTCAGTACTTC. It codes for CASSVGRGTWNIQYF.

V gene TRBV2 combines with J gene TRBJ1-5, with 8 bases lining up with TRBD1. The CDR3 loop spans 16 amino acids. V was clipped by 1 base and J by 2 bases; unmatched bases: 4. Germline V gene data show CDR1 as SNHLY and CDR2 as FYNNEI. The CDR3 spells CASSEGTGIGNQPQHF. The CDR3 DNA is TGTGCCAGCAGTGAAGGGACAGGGATTGGCAATCAGCCCCAGCATTTT.

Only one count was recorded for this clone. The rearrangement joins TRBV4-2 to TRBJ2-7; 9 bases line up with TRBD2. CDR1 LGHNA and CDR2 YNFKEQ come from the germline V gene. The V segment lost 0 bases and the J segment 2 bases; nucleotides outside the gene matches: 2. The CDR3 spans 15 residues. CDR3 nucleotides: TGTGCCAGCAGCCAAGAGGCTAGCGGGACCTACGAGCAGTACGTC. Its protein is CASSQEASGTYEQYV.

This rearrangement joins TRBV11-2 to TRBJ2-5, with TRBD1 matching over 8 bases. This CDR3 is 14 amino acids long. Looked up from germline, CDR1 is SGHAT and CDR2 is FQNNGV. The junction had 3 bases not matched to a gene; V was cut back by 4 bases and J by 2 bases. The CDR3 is CASSSRQGQETQYF. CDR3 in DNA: TGTGCCAGCAGCTCCCGACAGGGGCAAGAGACCCAGTACTTC.

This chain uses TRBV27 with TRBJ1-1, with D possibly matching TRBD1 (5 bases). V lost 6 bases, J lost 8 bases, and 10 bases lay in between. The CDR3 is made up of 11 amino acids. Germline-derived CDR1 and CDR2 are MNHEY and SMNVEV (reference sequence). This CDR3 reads CASRRQTEAFF. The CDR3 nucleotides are TGTGCCAGCAGAAGACAGACAGAAGCTTTCTTT.

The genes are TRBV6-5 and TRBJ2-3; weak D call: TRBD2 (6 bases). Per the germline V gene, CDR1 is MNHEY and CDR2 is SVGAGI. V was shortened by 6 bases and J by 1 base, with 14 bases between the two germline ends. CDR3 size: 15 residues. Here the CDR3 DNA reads TGTGCCAGCAGAGTAGGGGACTCCCGCACAGATACGCAGTATTTT. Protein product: CASRVGDSRTDTQYF.

The CDR3 DNA reads as TGTGCCAGCAGTTTAAGCCAGGGGATAAGTTCACCCCTCCACTTT. Its translation is CASSLSQGISSPLHF. The V gene is TRBV27, the J gene TRBJ1-6, with D perhaps TRBD1 (6 bases). The CDR3 length is 15 residues. The V gene lost 2 bases and the J gene lost 9 bases, with 14 bases spanning the gap. The germline CDR1 and CDR2 sequences are MNHEY and SMNVEV (reference sequence).

This chain's CDR3 is CASNPTGTSGNTIYF. For the CDR3, the DNA is TGTGCCAGCAACCCGACAGGTACCTCTGGAAACACCATATATTTT. The J gene is TRBJ1-3, the V gene TRBV2, with D maybe TRBD1 (6 bases). The CDR3 loop spans 15 amino acids. The ends were cut back, 7 bases at V and 0 bases at J, with 13 bases in the middle. Germline V lookup: CDR1 SNHLY, CDR2 FYNNEI.

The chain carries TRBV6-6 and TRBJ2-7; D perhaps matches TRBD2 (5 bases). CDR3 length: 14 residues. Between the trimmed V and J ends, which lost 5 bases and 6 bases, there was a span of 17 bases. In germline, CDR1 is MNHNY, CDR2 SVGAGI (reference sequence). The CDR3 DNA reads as TGTGCCAGCAGTGAGGGTCATAGAGTTGGCGAGCAGTACTTC. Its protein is CASSEGHRVGEQYF.

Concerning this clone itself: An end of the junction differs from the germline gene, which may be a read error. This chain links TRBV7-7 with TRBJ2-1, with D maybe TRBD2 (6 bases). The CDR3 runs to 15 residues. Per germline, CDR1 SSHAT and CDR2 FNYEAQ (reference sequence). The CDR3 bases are TGTGCCAGCAGCGACTATCTAGCGCCCTACAATGAGCTGTTCTTC. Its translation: CASSDYLAPYNELFF.

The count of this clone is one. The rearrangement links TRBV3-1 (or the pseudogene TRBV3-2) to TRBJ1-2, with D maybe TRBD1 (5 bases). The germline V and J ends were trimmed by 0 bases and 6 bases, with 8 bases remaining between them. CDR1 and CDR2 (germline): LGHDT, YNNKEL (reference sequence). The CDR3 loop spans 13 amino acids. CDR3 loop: CASSQERGNGYTF. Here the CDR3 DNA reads TGTGCCAGCAGCCAAGAAAGGGGCAATGGCTACACCTTC.

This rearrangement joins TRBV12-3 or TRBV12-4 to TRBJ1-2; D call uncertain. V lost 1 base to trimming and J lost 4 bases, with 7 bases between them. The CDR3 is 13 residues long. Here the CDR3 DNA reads TGTGCCAGCAGTTTAGACACCATCTATGGCTACACCTTC. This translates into CASSLDTIYGYTF.